Shown below are 32 T cell receptor beta chains from a single sample sequenced in a study of blood T cell repertoires in COVID-19. Clones were read by immunoSEQ multiplex PCR, and TCRdb kept only the in-frame ones, dropping some. The sample has over 250,000 clones; 75% to 90% are singletons. The sequenced material came from peripheral blood. These receptors were obtained from an older woman with acute or convalescent COVID-19.

As concerns this clone: The junction and the germline gene differ at one end; a read error may be behind it. The rearrangement joins TRBV6-2 or TRBV6-3 to TRBJ1-1, with D possibly being TRBD1 (6 bases). This CDR3 contains 14 residues. The V gene's germline CDR1 is MNHEY and CDR2 SVGEGT. The CDR3 DNA is TGTGCCAGCAGTTACATCACAGGGAACGCTGAAGCTTTCTTT. Amino acids: CASSYITGNAEAFF.

This rearrangement joins TRBV7-2 to TRBJ2-7; TRBD2 agrees at 7 bases. With V trimmed by 5 bases and J by 3 bases, 7 bases remained unmatched. The CDR3 runs to 14 residues. The germline gives CDR1 SGHTA, CDR2 FQGNSA. CDR3 protein: CASSPARGSYEQYF. The CDR3 coding sequence is TGTGCCAGCAGCCCAGCCCGCGGGAGCTACGAGCAGTACTTC.

This chain joins TRBV25-1 and TRBJ1-5; D not certain. The CDR3 is 13 residues long. Germline CDR1 is MGHDK and CDR2 is SYGVNS. Deletions cut 5 bases from V and 0 bases from J, with 5 bases between. CDR3 amino acids: CASSPNSNQPQHF. CDR3 in DNA: TGTGCCAGCAGTCCAAATAGCAATCAGCCCCAGCATTTT. Supplemented by reference TRBV25-1 and TRBJ1-5, the full variable domain reads EADIYQTPRYLVIGTGKKITLECSQTMGHDKMYWYQQDPGMELHLIHYSYGVNSTEKGDLSSESTVSRIRTEHFPLTLESARPSHTSQYLCASSPNSNQPQHFGDGTRLSIL.

The chain links TRBV27 to TRBJ1-3, with no clear D. The germline V gene encodes CDR1 MNHEY and CDR2 SMNVEV (reference sequence). V was trimmed by 2 bases and J by 0 bases, leaving 14 bases between them. This CDR3 has 17 amino acids. Written as DNA, the CDR3 is TGTGCCAGCAGTTTAGCCGCGGGGTCCCTCTCTGGAAACACCATATATTTT. This codes for CASSLAAGSLSGNTIYF.

This clone was counted between two and nine times. The rearrangement uses TRBV7-2 and TRBJ1-2, with D maybe TRBD1 (5 bases). Germline CDR1 SGHTA, CDR2 FQGNSA. The CDR3 sequence is 14 residues long. V lost 4 bases, J lost 8 bases, and 17 bases lay in between. CDR3 amino acids: CASSSSGTEGGYTF. The DNA of the CDR3 is TGTGCCAGCAGCTCTTCTGGGACGGAGGGAGGCTACACCTTC.

In its sample, this clone was seen once. V is TRBV20-1 and J is TRBJ2-3; no reliable D call. The ends were cut back, 5 bases at V and 7 bases at J, with 10 bases in the middle. Per the germline V gene, CDR1 is DFQATT and CDR2 is SNEGSKA (reference sequence). The CDR3 runs to 11 residues. This CDR3 is CSADLVHTQYF. The CDR3 DNA reads as TGCAGTGCTGACCTAGTTCATACGCAGTATTTT.

Only a few counts were recorded for this clone. DNA of the CDR3: TGCGCCAGCAGCTCTGGACAGGGGGCGAATCGTCCGAACACTGAAGCTTTCTTT. Protein sequence: CASSSGQGANRPNTEAFF. The chain has TRBV5-1 and TRBJ1-1, with 11 nucleotides matching TRBD1. The CDR3 consists of 18 residues. Germline lookup yields CDR1 SGHRS and CDR2 YFSETQ. The V gene end was trimmed by 3 bases and the J gene end by 1 base; junction bases not matched to a gene: 11.

V gene TRBV6-2 or TRBV6-3 combines with J gene TRBJ2-1, with TRBD2 identical over 7 bases. The germline CDR1 and CDR2 sequences are MNHEY and SVGEGT. The CDR3 length is 17 residues. After removal of 2 bases from V and 5 bases from J, the junction contained 12 bases not matched to a gene. CDR3 amino acids: CASSYDGLRGRHNEQFF. The CDR3 nucleotides read TGTGCCAGCAGTTACGACGGTTTGCGGGGGAGACACAATGAGCAGTTCTTC.

The rearrangement uses TRBV28 and TRBJ2-1; 7 bases are a match to TRBD2. The CDR3 is made up of 14 amino acids. With 7 bases clipped from V and 3 bases from J, the junction kept 6 bases outside the gene matches. Germline CDR1 reads MDHEN; CDR2 reads SYDVKM. CDR3 residues: CASTPLAGYNEQFF. The CDR3 nucleotides are TGTGCCAGCACTCCATTAGCGGGCTACAATGAGCAGTTCTTC.

The chain combines TRBV5-6 with TRBJ2-7; 10 bases map to TRBD1. The germline gives CDR1 SGHDT, CDR2 YYEEEE. The V segment lost 7 bases and the J segment 6 bases; nucleotides outside the gene matches: 7. The CDR3 runs 13 residues. CDR3 amino acids: CASAWDRGPEQYF. CDR3 in DNA: TGTGCCAGCGCCTGGGACAGGGGACCCGAGCAGTACTTC.

The chain has TRBV3-1 (or the pseudogene TRBV3-2) and TRBJ2-4; 15 nucleotides align to TRBD2. J was trimmed by 0 bases and V by 4 bases; bases with no gene match: 10. This CDR3 is 20 amino acids long. CDR1 LGHDT and CDR2 YNNKEL come from the germline V gene (reference sequence). CDR3 DNA sequence: TGTGCCAGCAGCCCGCTCAGAGGACTAGCGGGAGGGGTAGCCAAAAACATTCAGTACTTC. Protein: CASSPLRGLAGGVAKNIQYF.

This CDR3 is CASSGGGTGLSPLHF. The CDR3 nucleotides read TGTGCCAGCAGCGGGGGAGGGACAGGGCTTTCACCCCTCCACTTT. The chain uses TRBV4-2 and TRBJ1-6, with 9 bases that match TRBD1. CDR3 length: 15 amino acids. V shed 5 bases and J 9 bases; nucleotides not matched to a gene: 8. Germline CDR1 and CDR2: LGHNA and YNFKEQ.

This clone was observed a single time. V usage is TRBV9 and J usage is TRBJ1-1; D is perhaps TRBD1 (6 bases). CDR1 SGDLS and CDR2 YYNGEE come from the germline V gene. The CDR3 consists of 14 residues. Trimming cost V 3 bases and J 5 bases, with 14 bases left between them. The CDR3 spells CASSDREMGTEAFF. The CDR3 bases are TGTGCCAGCAGCGACAGGGAGATGGGGACTGAAGCTTTCTTT.

This chain joins TRBV15 and TRBJ2-4; D is unresolved. V was trimmed by 0 bases and J by 0 bases, leaving 6 bases between them. Looked up from germline, CDR1 is LNHNV and CDR2 is YYDKDF (reference sequence). The CDR3 is 15 amino acids. The CDR3 loop is CATSRDQVAKNIQYF. The CDR3 DNA sequence: TGTGCCACCAGCAGAGATCAGGTAGCCAAAAACATTCAGTACTTC.

The rearrangement joins TRBV18 to TRBJ2-7; 13 bases agree with TRBD2. The J segment lost 7 bases and the V segment lost 5 bases, leaving 11 bases of the junction unmatched. Germline CDR1 reads KGHSH; CDR2 reads LQKENI. The CDR3 is 16 residues long. The DNA for the CDR3 is TGTGCCAGCTCATCCAATACCGGGACTAGCGGGGTTGAGCAGTACTTC. It codes for CASSSNTGTSGVEQYF.

The chain has TRBV27 and TRBJ1-1, with a tentative D call TRBD1 (6 bases). CDR3 length: 16 residues. The V and J ends lost 6 bases and 1 base respectively, with 18 bases between them. Germline-derived CDR1 and CDR2 are MNHEY and SMNVEV (reference sequence). DNA of the CDR3: TGTGCCAGCAGCCCTCGGAGGGGGGGACCGAACACTGAAGCTTTCTTT. This encodes CASSPRRGGPNTEAFF.

V and J are TRBV5-4 and TRBJ2-2; possible D gene TRBD1, 5 bases. V was cut by 7 bases and J by 4 bases, with 11 bases left in between. The CDR3 length is 13 residues. The germline gives CDR1 SGHNT, CDR2 YYREEE (reference sequence). In DNA, the CDR3 is TGTGCCAGCGCCGACCAGGGCACCGGGGAGCTGTTTTTT. It codes for CASADQGTGELFF.

The chain couples TRBV28 to TRBJ2-1, with D tentatively TRBD2 (6 bases). Deletions cut 7 bases from V and 8 bases from J, with 24 bases between. Germline CDR1 MDHEN, CDR2 SYDVKM. CDR3 size: 16 residues. Here the CDR3 DNA reads TGTGCCAGCACCTTTATGAGGGACTCAGGGTTCGATGAGCAGTTCTTC. Translating it yields CASTFMRDSGFDEQFF.

This rearrangement joins TRBV2 to TRBJ2-5; TRBD1 agrees at 7 bases. The V segment lost 4 bases and the J segment 5 bases; nucleotides outside the gene matches: 16. This CDR3 comprises 17 residues. The germline gives CDR1 SNHLY, CDR2 FYNNEI. CDR3: CASSVNPETGWEETQYF. The CDR3 DNA reads as TGTGCCAGCAGTGTTAATCCAGAGACAGGGTGGGAGGAGACCCAGTACTTC. The whole variable domain, remainder taken from reference TRBV2 and TRBJ2-5, is EPEVTQTPSHQVTQMGQEVILRCVPISNHLYFYWYRQILGQKVEFLVSFYNNEISEKSEIFDDQFSVERPDGSNFTLKIRSTKLEDSAMYFCASSVNPETGWEETQYFGPGTRLLVL.

This chain links TRBV5-1 with TRBJ2-3, with TRBD1 matching over 7 bases. J was trimmed by 3 bases and V by 0 bases; bases with no gene match: 4. The germline V gene has CDR1 SGHRS and CDR2 YFSETQ. The CDR3 extends over 15 amino acids. The CDR3 reads CASSLEGGRTDTQYF. CDR3 nucleotides: TGCGCCAGCAGCTTGGAAGGGGGCAGGACAGATACGCAGTATTTT. The complete variable domain, with remaining parts taken from reference TRBV5-1 and TRBJ2-3, reads KAGVTQTPRYLIKTRGQQVTLSCSPISGHRSVSWYQQTPGQGLQFLFEYFSETQRNKGNFPGRFSGRQFSNSRSEMNVSTLELGDSALYLCASSLEGGRTDTQYFGPGTRLTVL.

The rearrangement uses TRBV15 and TRBJ1-4; unclear D gene. Germline V gives CDR1 LNHNV, CDR2 YYDKDF (reference sequence). V lost 1 base and J lost 3, with 9 bases in between. The CDR3 is made up of 15 amino acids. The CDR3 region is CATSRVAGPNEKLFF. The CDR3 DNA is TGTGCCACCAGCAGAGTAGCGGGCCCTAATGAAAAACTGTTTTTT.

This rearrangement joins TRBV4-1 to TRBJ1-3; 9 bases agree with TRBD1. With V trimmed by 5 bases and J by 2 bases, 7 bases remained unmatched. CDR1 MGHRA and CDR2 YSYEKL come from the germline V gene. CDR3 length: 16 residues. The CDR3 region is CASSIGQGITGNTIYF. The CDR3 nucleotides are TGCGCCAGCAGCATCGGACAGGGGATCACTGGAAACACCATATATTTT.

The rearrangement uses TRBV6-5 and TRBJ1-5; D is ambiguous. Germline loops: CDR1 MNHEY, CDR2 SVGAGI. V was clipped by 4 bases and J by 0 bases, with 13 bases between them. This CDR3 spans 16 amino acids. The CDR3, as DNA: TGTGCCAGCAGTTCACAAGGAGGGTATAGCAATCAGCCCCAGCATTTT. It specifies CASSSQGGYSNQPQHF.

The V gene is TRBV3-1 (or the pseudogene TRBV3-2), the J gene TRBJ2-1, with TRBD2 identical over 14 bases. Trimming took 4 bases from V and 8 from J; bases not matched to a gene: 4. The CDR3 runs 15 residues. Germline V gene data show CDR1 as LGHDT and CDR2 as YNNKEL (reference sequence). This CDR3 reads CASSLGTSGSYEQFF. Written as DNA, the CDR3 is TGTGCCAGCAGCCTCGGGACTAGCGGGAGTTATGAGCAGTTCTTC.

This chain uses TRBV5-4 with TRBJ2-7, with 8 nucleotides matching TRBD1. Looked up from germline, CDR1 is SGHNT and CDR2 is YYREEE (reference sequence). CDR3 length: 14 amino acids. The J segment lost 4 bases and the V segment lost 4 bases, leaving 7 bases of the junction unmatched. This CDR3 reads CASSQTGQAYEQYF. The CDR3 region has the DNA TGTGCCAGCAGCCAGACGGGACAGGCATACGAGCAGTACTTC.

This chain connects TRBV7-2 to TRBJ1-2; 10 bases map to TRBD1. The CDR3 contains 16 residues. The germline CDR1 and CDR2 sequences are SGHTA and FQGNSA. Trimming removed 5 bases from V and 8 bases from J; junction bases left unmatched: 14. The CDR3 loop is CASSTRQGAFSLGYTF. DNA for the CDR3: TGTGCCAGCAGCACCCGACAGGGGGCATTCTCCCTGGGCTACACCTTC.

The genes are TRBV7-6 and TRBJ1-1; 8 nucleotides align to TRBD1. CDR1 and CDR2 (germline): SGHVS, FNYEAQ. The CDR3 contains 18 residues. V was clipped by 5 bases and J by 5 bases; unmatched bases: 19. The CDR3 DNA follows: TGTGCCAGCAGCCGAGGGACAGGCGAAGGATATGATAGGACTGAAGCTTTCTTT. This encodes CASSRGTGEGYDRTEAFF.

The chain has TRBV6-5 and TRBJ2-2, with 7 bases lining up with TRBD1. Trimming took 0 bases from V and 6 from J; bases not matched to a gene: 4. The CDR3 is 15 amino acids. The germline V gene has CDR1 MNHEY and CDR2 SVGAGI. The CDR3 bases are TGTGCCAGCAGTTACTCGTCAGGGGGATCCGGGGAGCTGTTTTTT. Translated, it gives CASSYSSGGSGELFF.

The chain combines TRBV27 with TRBJ2-6, with TRBD1 matching 8 bases. From germline, CDR1 is MNHEY and CDR2 SMNVEV (reference sequence). J lost 0 bases, V lost 8 bases, and 15 bases had no gene match. The CDR3 has 19 residues. CDR3 DNA: TGTGCCAGCCGATTACGCCCAGGACAGGGTATCTCTGGGGCCAACGTCCTGACTTTC. It specifies CASRLRPGQGISGANVLTF.

The chain joins TRBV6-1 to TRBJ2-4; 10 positions agree with TRBD1. Losses at the gene ends were 4 bases for V and 7 bases for J; bases not matched to a gene: 13. Germline V lookup: CDR1 MNHNS, CDR2 SASEGT. The CDR3 loop spans 17 amino acids. The CDR3, as DNA: TGTGCCAGCAGTGCTGCGGGACAGGGGACTCTGCGGAACATTCAGTACTTC. It codes for CASSAAGQGTLRNIQYF.

This chain connects TRBV28 to TRBJ1-5, with a weak D call TRBD1 (6 bases). Germline V gives CDR1 MDHEN, CDR2 SYDVKM. The length of the CDR3 is 15 residues. The ends were cut back, 1 base at V and 2 bases at J, with 9 bases in the middle. The chain's CDR3 is CASSLLGAGNQPQHF. CDR3 DNA sequence: TGTGCCAGCAGTTTATTGGGGGCCGGCAATCAGCCCCAGCATTTT.

Only one count was recorded for this clone. The chain combines TRBV18 with TRBJ1-2; D uncertain. CDR1 and CDR2 from the germline V gene are KGHSH and LQKENI. The germline V and J ends were trimmed by 0 bases and 4 bases, with 9 bases remaining between them. The CDR3 length is 14 residues. The CDR3 here is CASSPPSRFYGYTF. In DNA, the CDR3 is TGTGCCAGCTCACCACCGTCCAGGTTCTATGGCTACACCTTC.